This is a list of T cell receptor beta chains from one sample in a study of blood T cell repertoires in COVID-19. Only in-frame clones appear in the TCRdb table, and some are missing; sequencing was by immunoSEQ multiplex PCR. This table holds approximately 180,000 clones, approximately 85% found once. Input material: peripheral blood. These receptors were taken from a human donor with active or convalescent COVID-19. The donor label of this sample is uncertain. Each CDR3 is given with its conserved first and last residue. D genes are given only for firm matches. Expanded clones get a size class; other rows say once, few or many, or leave the size out.

TRBD1,TRBJ1-1,NA,TRBV9,CASSRDSEAFF,TGTGCCAGCAGCAGGGACAGTGAAGCTTTCTTT
TRBD2,TRBJ2-1,once,TRBV9,CASSVSPAGLAGGNEQFF,TGTGCCAGCAGCGTCTCCCCCGCGGGACTAGCGGGGGGGAATGAGCAGTTCTTC
TRBD2,TRBJ2-7,NA,TRBV19,CACRAGLAGAAQYF,TGTGCCTGCCGCGCCGGACTAGCGGGAGCTGCGCAGTACTTC
NA,TRBJ1-1,NA,TRBV5-4,CASSLGTTGGTEAFF,TGTGCCAGCAGCCTAGGGACCACGGGGGGCACTGAAGCTTTCTTT
TRBD1,TRBJ1-2,NA,TRBV5-1,CASSSDREDGYTF,TGCGCCAGCAGCTCGGACAGGGAGGATGGCTACACCTTC
NA,TRBJ1-2,NA,TRBV18,CASSPGQPNYGYTF,TGTGCCAGCTCACCCGGACAGCCTAACTATGGCTACACCTTC
TRBD1,TRBJ2-3,NA,TRBV30,CAWNRDSSTDTQYF,TGTGCCTGGAACCGGGACAGTAGCACAGATACGCAGTATTTT
NA,TRBJ1-3,NA,TRBV7-6,CASSHTNGRDSGNTIYF,TGTGCCAGCAGCCACACAAACGGCAGGGACTCTGGAAACACCATATATTTT
TRBD1,TRBJ1-2,few,TRBV7-2,CASSYRPTGEGGYTF,TGTGCCAGCAGCTACCGACCGACAGGGGAAGGGGGCTACACCTTC
TRBD2,TRBJ2-3,NA,TRBV4-2,CASSQASSGGITDTQYF,TGTGCCAGCAGCCAAGCTTCTAGCGGGGGGATTACAGATACGCAGTATTTT
TRBD1,TRBJ2-7,NA,TRBV5-4,CASRQDRGSYEQYF,TGTGCCAGCAGACAGGACAGGGGATCCTACGAGCAGTACTTC
NA,TRBJ1-5,NA,TRBV6-5,CASRPTHGTAQPQHF,TGTGCCAGCAGACCGACTCACGGAACGGCTCAGCCCCAGCATTTT
NA,TRBJ2-7,once,TRBV6-1,CASSERRLETYEQYF,TGTGCCAGCAGTGAAAGGAGACTAGAGACCTACGAGCAGTACTTC
NA,TRBJ2-7,once,TRBV27,CASSLEGGNSWAGEQYF,TGTGCCAGCAGTTTAGAAGGCGGGAACAGTTGGGCGGGGGAGCAGTACTTC
TRBD1,TRBJ1-3,NA,TRBV29-1,CSVEDMDRGSGNTIYF,TGCAGCGTTGAAGATATGGACAGGGGGTCGGGAAACACCATATATTTT
NA,TRBJ2-1,few,TRBV2,CASSVNSLNEQFF,TGTGCCAGCAGTGTCAATAGCCTCAATGAGCAGTTCTTC
NA,TRBJ2-6,NA,TRBV7-3,CASRAEVKGISGANVLTF,TGTGCCAGCAGAGCGGAGGTTAAGGGAATTTCTGGGGCCAACGTCCTGACTTTC
TRBD2,TRBJ2-6,NA,TRBV7-9,CATKGSGALSGANVLTF,TGTGCCACCAAGGGTAGCGGGGCACTCTCTGGGGCCAACGTCCTGACTTTC
NA,TRBJ2-1,NA,TRBV9,CASSPRTDLYNEQFF,TGTGCCAGCAGCCCCCGGACAGACCTCTACAATGAGCAGTTCTTC
NA,TRBJ2-1,NA,TRBV7-3,CASSLQSSNEQFF,TGTGCCAGCAGCTTACAGTCCTCTAATGAGCAGTTCTTC
NA,TRBJ2-3,NA,TRBV30,CAWSVLLLAQYF,TGTGCCTGGAGTGTACTTCTACTAGCGCAGTATTTT
NA,TRBJ2-3,NA,TRBV9,CASSVESITDTQYF,TGTGCCAGCAGCGTAGAGTCTATCACAGATACGCAGTATTTT
TRBD1,TRBJ2-5,NA,TRBV7-3,CASSSTGGETQYF,TGTGCCAGCAGCTCCACAGGGGGGGAGACCCAGTACTTC
TRBD1,TRBJ2-6,NA,TRBV27,CASSLTGEGYYGGANVLTF,TGTGCCAGCAGTCTAACAGGGGAAGGCTATTATGGGGGGGCCAACGTCCTGACTTTC
TRBD1,TRBJ1-6,NA,TRBV28,CASSSRTGRHNSPLHF,TGTGCCAGCAGTTCAAGGACAGGGCGCCATAATTCACCCCTCCACTTT
NA,TRBJ2-7,few,TRBV4-1,CASSQDLGLTYEQYF,TGCGCCAGCAGCCAAGATCTCGGACTAACCTACGAGCAGTACTTC
NA,TRBJ2-1,NA,TRBV27,CASSLAGPDEQFF,TGTGCCAGCAGTTTGGCGGGGCCCGATGAGCAGTTCTTC
NA,TRBJ1-6,NA,TRBV7-9,CASTAGQPLLF,TGTGCCAGCACCGCCGGACAGCCCCTTCTCTTT
TRBD1,TRBJ2-7,NA,TRBV5-1,CASRPRTGGGFYEQYF,TGCGCCAGCAGACCACGGACAGGGGGCGGCTTCTACGAGCAGTACTTC
NA,TRBJ2-2,NA,TRBV7-3,CASSLTLGRATGELFF,TGTGCCAGCAGCTTAACGTTGGGCAGGGCCACCGGGGAGCTGTTTTTT
NA,TRBJ2-2,NA,TRBV4-3,CASSQGRRAGELFF,TGCGCCAGCAGCCAAGGCAGGCGAGCCGGGGAGCTGTTTTTT
NA,TRBJ1-1,NA,TRBV5-1,CASSPTPEGRTEAFF,TGCGCCAGCAGCCCGACCCCGGAGGGGAGGACTGAAGCTTTCTTT
NA,TRBJ2-3,NA,TRBV3-1/TRBV3-2,CASSQDEATDTQYF,TGTGCCAGCAGCCAAGATGAAGCCACAGATACGCAGTATTTT
NA,TRBJ2-1,many,TRBV4-1,CASSQVPPPDEQFF,TGCGCCAGCAGCCAAGTCCCCCCGCCGGATGAGCAGTTCTTC
NA,TRBJ1-6,few,TRBV9,CASSVVPDSPLHF,TGTGCCAGCAGCGTAGTTCCGGATTCACCCCTCCACTTT
TRBD2,TRBJ2-1,NA,TRBV5-1,CASSFAGLAGVYNEQFF,TGCGCCAGCAGCTTTGCGGGACTAGCGGGAGTTTACAATGAGCAGTTCTTC
NA,TRBJ2-5,NA,TRBV7-9,CASSPGRGAQETQYF,TGTGCCAGCAGCCCAGGTCGGGGGGCCCAAGAGACCCAGTACTTC
TRBD1,TRBJ2-2,NA,TRBV5-1,CASSLEGQSGIFTGELFF,TGCGCCAGCAGCTTGGAGGGACAGTCGGGAATATTCACCGGGGAGCTGTTTTTT
TRBD1,TRBJ2-2,once,TRBV28,CASSPTGGGTGELFF,TGTGCCAGCAGTCCGACAGGGGGCGGGACCGGGGAGCTGTTTTTT
NA,TRBJ1-2,NA,TRBV28,CASSLMLQGGYGYTF,TGTGCCAGCAGTTTGATGTTGCAGGGTGGCTATGGCTACACCTTC
TRBD1,TRBJ1-2,NA,TRBV12-3/TRBV12-4,CATGTGGYGYTF,TGTGCGACCGGGACAGGGGGTTATGGCTACACCTTC
TRBD2,TRBJ2-2,few,TRBV11-3,CASSLGGFTAGELFF,TGTGCCAGCAGCTTGGGGGGGTTTACGGCCGGGGAGCTGTTTTTT
NA,TRBJ1-2,NA,TRBV30,CAWLGGGTSGYTF,TGTGCCTGGTTGGGAGGGGGGACTTCGGGCTACACCTTC
TRBD2,TRBJ2-6,NA,TRBV7-8,CASSQGGLGANVLTF,TGTGCCAGCAGCCAGGGAGGGCTCGGGGCCAACGTCCTGACTTTC
TRBD2,TRBJ2-3,NA,TRBV19,CASRGLAGASTDTQYF,TGTGCCAGCCGGGGACTAGCGGGAGCAAGCACAGATACGCAGTATTTT
TRBD2,TRBJ2-4,NA,TRBV10-2,CASSESRASGGFLAKNIQYF,TGCGCCAGCAGTGAGTCTAGGGCTAGCGGGGGATTTCTAGCCAAAAACATTCAGTACTTC
NA,TRBJ1-6,NA,TRBV9,CASRRGSYNSPLHF,TGTGCCAGCAGAAGGGGCTCCTATAATTCACCCCTCCACTTT